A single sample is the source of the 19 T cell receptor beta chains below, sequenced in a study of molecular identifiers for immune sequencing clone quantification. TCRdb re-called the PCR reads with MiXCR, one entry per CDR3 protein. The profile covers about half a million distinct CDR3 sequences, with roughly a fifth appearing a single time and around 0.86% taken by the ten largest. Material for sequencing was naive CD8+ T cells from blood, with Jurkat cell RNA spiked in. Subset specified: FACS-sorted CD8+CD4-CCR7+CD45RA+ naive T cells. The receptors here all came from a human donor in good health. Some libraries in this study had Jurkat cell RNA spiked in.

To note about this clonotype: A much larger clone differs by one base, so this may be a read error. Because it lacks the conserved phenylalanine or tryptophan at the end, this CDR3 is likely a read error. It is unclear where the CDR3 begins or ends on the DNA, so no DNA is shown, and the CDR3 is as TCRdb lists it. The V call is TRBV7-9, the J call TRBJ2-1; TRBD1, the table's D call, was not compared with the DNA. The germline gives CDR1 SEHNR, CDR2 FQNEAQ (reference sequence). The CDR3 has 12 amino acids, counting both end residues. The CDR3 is CASSLAIGDEFL.

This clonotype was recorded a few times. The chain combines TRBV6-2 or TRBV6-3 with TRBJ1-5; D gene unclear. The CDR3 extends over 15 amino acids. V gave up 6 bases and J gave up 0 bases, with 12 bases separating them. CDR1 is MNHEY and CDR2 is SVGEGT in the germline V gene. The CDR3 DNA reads TGTGCCAGCAGATTTCTTGGGTCTAGCAATCAGCCCCAGCATTTT. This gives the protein CASRFLGSSNQPQHF.

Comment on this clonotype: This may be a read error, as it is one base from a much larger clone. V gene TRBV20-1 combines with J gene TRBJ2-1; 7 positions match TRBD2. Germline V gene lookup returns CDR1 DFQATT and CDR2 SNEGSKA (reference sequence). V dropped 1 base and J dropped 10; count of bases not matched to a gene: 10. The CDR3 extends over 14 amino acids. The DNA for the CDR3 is TGCAGTGCTAGAGTTCCAGCGGGGACCTACGAGCAGTTCTTC. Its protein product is CSARVPAGTYEQFF.

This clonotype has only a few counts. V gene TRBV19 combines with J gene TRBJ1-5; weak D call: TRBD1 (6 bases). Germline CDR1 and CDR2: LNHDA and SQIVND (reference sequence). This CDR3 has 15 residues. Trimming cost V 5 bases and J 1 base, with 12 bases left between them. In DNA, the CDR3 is TGTGCCAGTAGTCCCGGACAGAGGAGCAATCAGCCCCAGCATTTT. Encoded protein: CASSPGQRSNQPQHF.

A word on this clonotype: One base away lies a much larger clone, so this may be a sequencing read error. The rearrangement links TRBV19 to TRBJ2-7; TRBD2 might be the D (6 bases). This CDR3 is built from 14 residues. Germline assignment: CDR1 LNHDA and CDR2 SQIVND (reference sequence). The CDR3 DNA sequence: TGTGCCAGTAGTATCCCGGGAGTGGTTTACGAGCAGCACTTC. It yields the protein CASSIPGVVYEQHF.

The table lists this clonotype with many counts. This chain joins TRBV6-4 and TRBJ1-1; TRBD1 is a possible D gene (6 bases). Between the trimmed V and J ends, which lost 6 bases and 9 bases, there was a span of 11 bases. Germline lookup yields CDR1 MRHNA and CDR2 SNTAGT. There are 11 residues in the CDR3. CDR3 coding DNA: TGTGCCAGCAGCTCCGGGACAAAAGCTTTCTTT. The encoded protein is CASSSGTKAFF.

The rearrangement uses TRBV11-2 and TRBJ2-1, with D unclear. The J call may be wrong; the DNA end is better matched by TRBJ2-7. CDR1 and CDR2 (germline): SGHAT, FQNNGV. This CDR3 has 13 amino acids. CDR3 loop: CASSLGRYNEQYF. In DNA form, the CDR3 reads TGTGCCAGCAGCTTAGGGCGGTACAATGAGCAGTACTTC.

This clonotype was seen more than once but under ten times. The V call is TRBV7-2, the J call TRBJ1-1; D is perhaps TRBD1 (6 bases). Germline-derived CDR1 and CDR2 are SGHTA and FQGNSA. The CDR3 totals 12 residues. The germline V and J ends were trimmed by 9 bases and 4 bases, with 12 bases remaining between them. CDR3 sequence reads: CASRTEITEAFF. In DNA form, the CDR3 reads TGTGCCAGTCGGACAGAGATCACTGAAGCTTTCTTT.

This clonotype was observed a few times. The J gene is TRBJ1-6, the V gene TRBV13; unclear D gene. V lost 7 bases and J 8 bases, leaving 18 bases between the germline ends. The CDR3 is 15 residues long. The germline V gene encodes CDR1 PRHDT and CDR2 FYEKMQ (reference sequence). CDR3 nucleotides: TGTGCCAGCACCCTCCGTGGGGAGCACTATTCACCCCTCCACTTT. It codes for CASTLRGEHYSPLHF.

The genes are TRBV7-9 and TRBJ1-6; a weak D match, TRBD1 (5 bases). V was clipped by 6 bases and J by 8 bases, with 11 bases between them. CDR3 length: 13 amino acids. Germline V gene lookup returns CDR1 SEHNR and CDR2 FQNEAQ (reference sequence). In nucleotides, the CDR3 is TGTGCCAGCAGAGGGGCCACCGATTCACCCCTCCACTTT. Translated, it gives CASRGATDSPLHF.

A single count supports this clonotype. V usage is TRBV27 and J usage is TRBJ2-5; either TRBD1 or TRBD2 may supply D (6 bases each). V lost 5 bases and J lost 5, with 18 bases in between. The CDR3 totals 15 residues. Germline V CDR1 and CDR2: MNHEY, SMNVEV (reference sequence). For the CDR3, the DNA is TGTGCCAGCAGTCCACCCCCGGGGGCGTCGGAGACCCAGTACTTC. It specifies CASSPPPGASETQYF.

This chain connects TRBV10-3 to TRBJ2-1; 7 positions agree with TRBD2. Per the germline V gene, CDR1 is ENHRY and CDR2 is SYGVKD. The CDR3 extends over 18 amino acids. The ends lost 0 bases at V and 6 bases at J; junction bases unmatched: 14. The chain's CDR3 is CAISESRFGGSSFNEQFF. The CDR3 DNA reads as TGTGCCATCAGTGAGTCGAGGTTCGGCGGGAGTAGTTTCAATGAGCAGTTCTTC.

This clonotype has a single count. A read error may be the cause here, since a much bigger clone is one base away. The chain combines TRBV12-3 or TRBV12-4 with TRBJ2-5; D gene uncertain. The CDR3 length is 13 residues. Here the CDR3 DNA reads TGTGTCAGCAGTTTCGGTCAGAAAGAGACCCAGTACTTC. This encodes CVSSFGQKETQYF.

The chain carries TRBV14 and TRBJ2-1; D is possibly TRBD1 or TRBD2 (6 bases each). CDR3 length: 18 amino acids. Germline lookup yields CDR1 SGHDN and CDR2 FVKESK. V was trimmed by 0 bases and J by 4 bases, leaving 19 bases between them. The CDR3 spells CASSQDWGAAETYNEQFF. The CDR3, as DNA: TGTGCCAGCAGCCAAGATTGGGGGGCCGCGGAAACTTACAATGAGCAGTTCTTC. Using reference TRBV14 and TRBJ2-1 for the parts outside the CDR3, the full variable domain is EAGVTQFPSHSVIEKGQTVTLRCDPISGHDNLYWYRRVMGKEIKFLLHFVKESKQDESGMPNNRFLAERTGGTYSTLKVQPAELEDSGVYFCASSQDWGAAETYNEQFFGPGTRLTVL.

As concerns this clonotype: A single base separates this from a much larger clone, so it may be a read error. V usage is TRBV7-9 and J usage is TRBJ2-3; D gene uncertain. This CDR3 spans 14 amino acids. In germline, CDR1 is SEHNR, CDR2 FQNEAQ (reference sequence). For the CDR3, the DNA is TGTGCCAGCAGCTTAGCTAGGATCACAGATACGCGGTATTTT. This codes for CASSLARITDTRYF.

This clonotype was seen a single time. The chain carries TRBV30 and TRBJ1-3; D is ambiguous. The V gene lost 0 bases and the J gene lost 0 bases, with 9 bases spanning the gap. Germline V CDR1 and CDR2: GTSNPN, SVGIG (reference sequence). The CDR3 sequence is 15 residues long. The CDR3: CAWSVDGSSGNTIYF. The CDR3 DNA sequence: TGTGCCTGGAGTGTCGACGGTTCCTCTGGAAACACCATATATTTT.

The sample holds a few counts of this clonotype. CDR3 amino acids: CSAQQVNSYEQYF. CDR3 coding DNA: TGCAGTGCACAACAGGTAAACTCCTACGAGCAGTACTTC. V is TRBV20-1 and J is TRBJ2-7; D perhaps matches TRBD1 (5 bases). The CDR3 contains 13 residues. CDR1 is DFQATT, CDR2 SNEGSKA, per germline (reference sequence). The V gene lost 6 bases and the J gene lost 0 bases, with 12 bases spanning the gap.

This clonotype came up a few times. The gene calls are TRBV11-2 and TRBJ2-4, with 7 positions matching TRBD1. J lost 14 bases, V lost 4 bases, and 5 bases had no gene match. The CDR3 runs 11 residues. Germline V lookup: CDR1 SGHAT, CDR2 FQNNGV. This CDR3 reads CASSSGTVKYF. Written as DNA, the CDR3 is TGTGCCAGCAGCTCGGGGACAGTCAAGTACTTC.

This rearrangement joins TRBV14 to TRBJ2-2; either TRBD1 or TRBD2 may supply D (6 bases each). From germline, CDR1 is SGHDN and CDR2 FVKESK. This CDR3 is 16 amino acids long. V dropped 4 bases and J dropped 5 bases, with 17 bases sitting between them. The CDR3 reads CASSREGGSDTGELFF. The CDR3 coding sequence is TGTGCCAGCAGCCGAGAAGGGGGGTCTGATACCGGGGAGCTGTTTTTT.